The 22 T cell receptor beta chains listed next were all sequenced from one sample in a study of blood T cell repertoires in COVID-19. Assay used: immunoSEQ multiplex PCR; TCRdb lists only in-frame clones, some missing. The sample includes some 97,000 clones, more than 65% of them seen just once. Sequenced input: peripheral blood. All receptors come from a man between 65 and 80 years old with active or convalescent COVID-19.

The J gene is TRBJ2-7, the V gene TRBV24-1, with 10 bases that match TRBD2. After removal of 1 base from V and 7 bases from J, the junction contained 9 bases not matched to a gene. There are 16 residues in the CDR3. Germline-derived CDR1 and CDR2 are KGHDR and SFDVKD. The CDR3 reads CATSDFSSGSGGEQYF. The CDR3 region has the DNA TGTGCCACCAGTGATTTCTCTAGCGGGAGTGGTGGGGAGCAGTACTTC.

The rearrangement links TRBV19 to TRBJ1-3; 7 bases are shared with TRBD1. This CDR3 is 17 amino acids long. Germline V lookup: CDR1 LNHDA, CDR2 SQIVND (reference sequence). V shed 5 bases, J shed 1 base, and the junction held 11 bases outside the gene matches. DNA for the CDR3: TGTGCCAGTAGTGCTAGTAGGGGGCGCGGATCTGGAAACACCATATATTTT. Its translation is CASSASRGRGSGNTIYF.

The chain combines TRBV7-6 with TRBJ1-5; the D gene is possibly TRBD1 (6 bases). Looked up from germline, CDR1 is SGHVS and CDR2 is FNYEAQ. The CDR3 consists of 14 residues. The germline V and J ends were trimmed by 5 bases and 0 bases, with 8 bases remaining between them. CDR3 bases: TGTGCCAGCAGCCCAGGGGTTAGCAATCAGCCCCAGCATTTT. As protein: CASSPGVSNQPQHF.

The chain uses TRBV9 and TRBJ2-3; 7 bases are a match to TRBD2. Per germline, CDR1 SGDLS and CDR2 YYNGEE. The CDR3 length is 14 residues. The V segment lost 7 bases and the J segment 3 bases; nucleotides outside the gene matches: 8. The DNA for the CDR3 is TGTGCCAGCCGTCGCGGGAGTGGAACAGATACGCAGTATTTT. Translated, it gives CASRRGSGTDTQYF.

This sequence joins TRBV4-1 and TRBJ2-3; no clear D gene. The germline V gene has CDR1 MGHRA and CDR2 YSYEKL. The V and J ends lost 3 bases and 3 bases respectively, with 13 bases between them. The CDR3 loop spans 15 amino acids. Here the CDR3 DNA reads TGCGCCAGCAGCCAGTCTTCGGCAGGTACAGATACGCAGTATTTT. This gives the protein CASSQSSAGTDTQYF.

This rearrangement joins TRBV6-6 to TRBJ2-2; 7 nucleotides agree with TRBD1. The CDR3 runs to 15 residues. V was clipped by 5 bases and J by 5 bases; unmatched bases: 8. Germline V gene data show CDR1 as MNHNY and CDR2 as SVGAGI (reference sequence). The chain's CDR3 is CASSKRTGSTGELFF. The CDR3 region has the DNA TGTGCCAGCAGTAAAAGGACAGGTTCGACCGGGGAGCTGTTTTTT.

The chain combines TRBV7-2 with TRBJ2-3, with D possibly matching TRBD1 (6 bases). The CDR3 totals 14 residues. In germline, CDR1 is SGHTA, CDR2 FQGNSA. V gave up 2 bases and J gave up 6 bases, with 12 bases separating them. CDR3 in amino acids: CASSLNRAADTQYF. CDR3 sequence (DNA): TGTGCCAGCAGCTTAAACAGGGCCGCCGATACGCAGTATTTT.

The genes are TRBV4-2 and TRBJ2-5; perhaps TRBD2 as D (6 bases). Per the germline V gene, CDR1 is LGHNA and CDR2 is YNFKEQ. This CDR3 region has 17 residues. The V end lost 0 bases, the J end lost 5 bases, and 19 bases lay between the germline ends. CDR3 sequence (DNA): TGTGCCAGCAGCCAAGATCTAGTCTTGGAGGGAGCGGAGACCCAGTACTTC. This translates into CASSQDLVLEGAETQYF.

Comments on this clone: The identical CDR3 is also encoded by other nucleotide sequences in the sample. The gene calls are TRBV19 and TRBJ1-5; D gene ambiguous. The CDR3 spans 14 residues. In germline, CDR1 is LNHDA, CDR2 SQIVND (reference sequence). V dropped 3 bases and J dropped 0 bases, with 6 bases sitting between them. This chain's CDR3 is CASSIGYSNQPQHF. The CDR3 DNA reads TGTGCCAGTAGTATCGGGTATAGCAATCAGCCCCAGCATTTT. Together with reference TRBV19 and TRBJ1-5, the CDR3 gives the full variable domain: DGGITQSPKYLFRKEGQNVTLSCEQNLNHDAMYWYRQDPGQGLRLIYYSQIVNDFQKGDIAEGYSVSREKKESFPLTVTSAQKNPTAFYLCASSIGYSNQPQHFGDGTRLSIL.

This chain uses TRBV28 with TRBJ2-2; TRBD1 might be the D (5 bases). The V end lost 3 bases, the J end lost 2 bases, and 7 bases lay between the germline ends. The CDR3 extends over 14 amino acids. CDR1 is MDHEN and CDR2 is SYDVKM in the germline V gene. The CDR3 reads CASSLGHNTGELFF. In DNA, the CDR3 is TGTGCCAGCAGTTTGGGGCATAACACCGGGGAGCTGTTTTTT.

The rearrangement links TRBV5-1 to TRBJ1-1, with TRBD1 matching over 7 bases. CDR1 and CDR2 from the germline V gene are SGHRS and YFSETQ. This CDR3 is built from 15 residues. The ends lost 2 bases at V and 1 base at J; junction bases unmatched: 5. The CDR3 DNA sequence: TGCGCCAGCAGCTTAGACAGGGTGGGGAACACTGAAGCTTTCTTT. It specifies CASSLDRVGNTEAFF.

The chain has TRBV6-5 and TRBJ1-5, with TRBD1 matching over 7 bases. Losses at the gene ends were 5 bases for V and 0 bases for J; bases not matched to a gene: 4. This CDR3 is 15 amino acids long. Germline CDR1 MNHEY, CDR2 SVGAGI. The CDR3: CASSRDSYSNQPQHF. The CDR3 bases are TGTGCCAGCAGTCGGGACAGCTATAGCAATCAGCCCCAGCATTTT.

The chain joins TRBV11-2 to TRBJ2-7, with 8 positions matching TRBD1. Losses at the gene ends were 5 bases for V and 2 bases for J; bases not matched to a gene: 17. Germline CDR1 reads SGHAT; CDR2 reads FQNNGV. This CDR3 comprises 18 residues. Here the CDR3 DNA reads TGTGCCAGCAGCCCAGGAGGCGGACAGGGAAATATAGCCTACGAGCAGTACTTC. Protein product: CASSPGGGQGNIAYEQYF.

The chain joins TRBV3-1 (or the pseudogene TRBV3-2) to TRBJ1-6; possible D gene TRBD1, 6 bases. The V gene lost 1 base and the J gene lost 7 bases, with 14 bases spanning the gap. Germline-derived CDR1 and CDR2 are LGHDT and YNNKEL (reference sequence). The CDR3 is made up of 16 amino acids. CDR3 residues: CASSQAGTPINSPLHF. The DNA for the CDR3 is TGTGCCAGCAGCCAAGCCGGGACACCGATCAATTCACCCCTCCACTTT.

This chain joins TRBV11-3 and TRBJ2-1; D perhaps matches TRBD1 (5 bases). The CDR3 is 13 residues long. The germline V gene encodes CDR1 SGHNT and CDR2 YENEEA. V lost 3 bases and J lost 5, with 8 bases in between. The CDR3 here is CASSFPGNNEQFF. In nucleotides, the CDR3 is TGTGCCAGCAGCTTTCCAGGGAACAATGAGCAGTTCTTC. The full variable domain, its missing parts supplied by reference TRBV11-3 and TRBJ2-1, is EAGVVQSPRYKIIEKKQPVAFWCNPISGHNTLYWYLQNLGQGPELLIRYENEEAVDDSQLPKDRFSAERLKGVDSTLKIQPAELGDSAVYLCASSFPGNNEQFFGPGTRLTVL.

The rearrangement joins TRBV7-2 to TRBJ2-3; tentatively, D is TRBD1 (5 bases). V was clipped by 5 bases and J by 8 bases, with 17 bases between them. CDR3 length: 14 residues. Germline CDR1 and CDR2: SGHTA and FQGNSA. As DNA, the CDR3 is TGTGCCAGCAGCCCACTGACAGTTATCGGTACGCAGTATTTT. Translation: CASSPLTVIGTQYF.

The rearrangement links TRBV5-1 to TRBJ2-3; D may be TRBD1 (5 bases). The CDR3 loop spans 17 amino acids. Between the trimmed V and J ends, which lost 4 bases and 1 base, there was a span of 19 bases. Germline CDR1 and CDR2: SGHRS and YFSETQ. Here the CDR3 DNA reads TGCGCCAGCAGCCCGACGGACACTTGGTCCCGCACAGATACGCAGTATTTT. Its protein is CASSPTDTWSRTDTQYF.

The rearrangement joins TRBV28 to TRBJ1-1; 8 nucleotides line up with TRBD1. Germline lookup yields CDR1 MDHEN and CDR2 SYDVKM. The CDR3 runs to 13 residues. V was pared by 4 bases and J by 3 bases, with 1 base of the junction left unmatched. In nucleotides, the CDR3 is TGTGCCAGCAGTTCAGGGGGCTACACTGAAGCTTTCTTT. As protein: CASSSGGYTEAFF. Combining the CDR3 with reference TRBV28 and TRBJ1-1 gives the whole variable domain DVKVTQSSRYLVKRTGEKVFLECVQDMDHENMFWYRQDPGLGLRLIYFSYDVKMKEKGDIPEGYSVSREKKERFSLILESASTNQTSMYLCASSSGGYTEAFFGQGTRLTVV.

The rearrangement joins TRBV6-5 to TRBJ2-1, with D possibly matching TRBD1 (6 bases). Between the trimmed V and J ends, which lost 1 base and 9 bases, there was a span of 10 bases. This CDR3 is 13 amino acids long. The germline V gene has CDR1 MNHEY and CDR2 SVGAGI. CDR3 DNA: TGTGCCAGCAGTTACTACAGGGTTGGTGAGCAGTTCTTC. Translated: CASSYYRVGEQFF.

V usage is TRBV11-2 and J usage is TRBJ2-7; tentative D call: TRBD2 (6 bases). The CDR3 is made up of 13 amino acids. Trimming stripped 1 base from V and 3 bases from J, with 7 bases between. CDR1 SGHAT and CDR2 FQNNGV come from the germline V gene. CDR3 residues: CASSLVTSYEQYF. The DNA for the CDR3 is TGTGCCAGCAGCTTAGTGACTAGCTACGAGCAGTACTTC. The full variable domain, with the rest looked up from reference TRBV11-2 and TRBJ2-7, is EAGVAQSPRYKIIEKRQSVAFWCNPISGHATLYWYQQILGQGPKLLIQFQNNGVVDDSQLPKDRFSAERLKGVDSTLKIQPAKLEDSAVYLCASSLVTSYEQYFGPGTRLTVT.

This chain connects TRBV4-1 to TRBJ2-7; D perhaps matches TRBD1 (6 bases). With 1 base removed from V and 10 bases from J, the gap between germline ends came to 14 bases. The CDR3 is 13 amino acids. Germline lookup yields CDR1 MGHRA and CDR2 YSYEKL. The CDR3 region is CASSQVGTGRQYF. As DNA, the CDR3 is TGCGCCAGCAGCCAAGTGGGAACAGGGAGACAGTACTTC.

V usage is TRBV6-5 and J usage is TRBJ1-2; 7 nucleotides match TRBD1. Germline V gene data show CDR1 as MNHEY and CDR2 as SVGAGI. The CDR3 has 14 amino acids. The J segment lost 7 bases and the V segment lost 0 bases, leaving 5 bases of the junction unmatched. CDR3 bases: TGTGCCAGCAGTTACTCTGGACAGGCGGGTGGCTACACCTTC. This codes for CASSYSGQAGGYTF.